The clone carrying this T cell receptor beta chain was seen repeatedly, ten times or more. Its antigen is not known. The sample comes from a study of response to subunit inactivated influenza vaccine. TCRdb processed the RT-PCR reads anew with MiXCR; each CDR3 protein has one entry. Of 650,000 or so distinct CDR3 sequences listed, 14% are singletons. Study-wide points: The authors proposed limited new T cell recruitment per seasonal influenza vaccination.

The sample here was PBMCs from blood, taken roughly 15 days before vaccination. This receptor was obtained from a man aged 50-59 years who received an inactivated influenza vaccine.

The CDR3 protein is CASSLAPDRGTYNEQFF. CDR3 DNA sequence: TGTGCCAGCAGTTTAGCCCCGGACAGGGGGACCTACAATGAGCAGTTCTTC. This rearrangement joins TRBV12-3 or TRBV12-4 to TRBJ2-1, with 10 bases identical to TRBD1. The V gene end was trimmed by 0 bases and the J gene end by 2 bases; junction bases not matched to a gene: 4. CDR3 length: 17 amino acids.